This T cell receptor beta chain was recovered during a study of somatic mutations in cytotoxic T cells in rheumatoid arthritis. The wider study: Flow cytometric sorting isolated some V beta antibody-stained T-cell populations at nearly 100% purity, and among them were V beta1+ cells that underwent TCRB sequencing.

Study-level findings and limits: A significant difference in CD8+ T-cell clonality was not found between rheumatoid arthritis patients and age-matched healthy controls. Reported slight underrepresentation of TRBV07 in rheumatoid arthritis patients was not subjected to multiple-comparison adjustment. Patients with a largest CD8+ clone exceeding 20% of CD8+ cells numbered about an eighth of the 65.

Germline-derived CDR1 and CDR2 are SEHNR and FQNEAQ (reference sequence). V was cut by 6 bases and J by 2 bases, with 12 bases left in between. The CDR3 covers 14 residues. TCRdb's table, derived via immunoSEQ multiplex PCR, lists solely in-frame clones and lacks some. This sample has about 25,000 clones; around 76% occur once, and the top ten carry more than 4.5%. Turning to this clone: What it recognizes is unknown.

Source material: CD8+ T cells sorted from blood. The chain joins TRBV7-9 to TRBJ2-3, with TRBD2 as a possible D gene (6 bases). The TCR comes from a man aged 45-65 years in good health. The CDR3 is CASRGGWVTDTQYF. The CDR3 DNA reads TGTGCCAGCAGGGGGGGATGGGTCACAGATACGCAGTATTTT.